A single TCR beta chain is shown here with its context. The antigen remains undetermined. The data were taken from a study of T cell responses to AZD1222 COVID-19 vaccine. Study observations and caveats: A mostly white British donor set with more females was recruited, and clonal diversity was possibly underestimated. The peak T cell response came first, and repertoires were sampled only after it. Spike-specific TCR breadth and depth both grew after two AZD1222 doses. Just five or six AZD1222 recipients were seropositive at baseline.

Method: immunoSEQ multiplex PCR; TCRdb's copy keeps in-frame clones and lacks some. The data contain 42,000 or so clones, roughly 85% of them singletons. Sequences were derived from peripheral blood, sampled 28 days after the second dose of the MenACWY control vaccine. This receptor was obtained from an adult who received the MenACWY meningococcal vaccine as a control.

DNA of the CDR3: TGTGCCAGCAGCGTTGACCCGGACACTGAAGCTTTCTTT. Its protein product is CASSVDPDTEAFF. The rearrangement uses TRBV7-9 and TRBJ1-1; D unclear. Looked up from germline, CDR1 is SEHNR and CDR2 is FQNEAQ (reference sequence). The CDR3 loop spans 13 amino acids. V gave up 5 bases and J gave up 3 bases, with 10 bases separating them. The full variable domain, its missing parts supplied by reference TRBV7-9 and TRBJ1-1, is DTGVSQNPRHKITKRGQNVTFRCDPISEHNRLYWYRQTLGQGPEFLTYFQNEAQLEKSRLLSDRFSAERPKGSFSTLEIQRTEQGDSAMYLCASSVDPDTEAFFGQGTRLTVV.